The TCR beta chain described here comes from a study of blood T cell repertoires in COVID-19. The germline gives CDR1 LGHDT, CDR2 YNNKEL (reference sequence). Deletions cut 0 bases from V and 7 bases from J, with 13 bases between. This CDR3 has 14 residues. TCRdb's copy holds only in-frame clones and misses some; the assay was immunoSEQ multiplex PCR. The sample holds 60,000 to 80,000 clones; around nine tenths are singletons and the top ten take under 1.3%. V usage is TRBV3-1 (or the pseudogene TRBV3-2) and J usage is TRBJ2-7; D gene unclear. Sample: peripheral blood. This receptor was obtained from a man aged 65 to 79 with acute or convalescent COVID-19. CDR3 loop: CASSQEGALREQYF. CDR3 DNA: TGTGCCAGCAGCCAAGAAGGCGCCCTGAGGGAGCAGTACTTC.